The 14 T cell receptor beta chains listed next were all sequenced from one sample in a study of CD8 T cells in ankylosing spondylitis. MiXCR, applied by TCRdb to the 5' RACE reads, yields one record per CDR3 protein. This table holds 200,000 to 300,000 distinct CDR3 sequences, 8% to 9% found once. The sample taken for sequencing was blood, either unsorted or a sorted T cell fraction (not recorded which). These receptors came from a female donor with ankylosing spondylitis or in good health (not recorded which).

This clonotype occurred many times. V gene TRBV9 combines with J gene TRBJ2-4; 10 bases are shared with TRBD2. Germline values: CDR1 SGDLS, CDR2 YYNGEE. The CDR3 sequence is 15 residues long. The V segment lost 0 bases and the J segment 7 bases; nucleotides outside the gene matches: 4. For the CDR3, the DNA is TGTGCCAGCAGCGTAGGAGCGGGAGGGTTGAACATTCAGTACTTC. Translated, it gives CASSVGAGGLNIQYF.

This clonotype was picked up many times. The V and J genes are TRBV6-5 and TRBJ2-1, with 13 bases aligning to TRBD2. The CDR3 loop spans 18 amino acids. In germline, CDR1 is MNHEY, CDR2 SVGAGI. After removal of 2 bases from V and 7 bases from J, the junction contained 11 bases not matched to a gene. CDR3 in amino acids: CASSYPPLLAGGQNEQFF. The CDR3, as DNA: TGTGCCAGCAGTTACCCTCCTTTACTAGCGGGAGGGCAAAATGAGCAGTTCTTC.

This clonotype was counted at least ten times. This rearrangement joins TRBV29-1 to TRBJ1-4; tentatively, D is TRBD1 (6 bases). The germline V gene has CDR1 SQVTM and CDR2 ANQGSEA. There are 13 residues in the CDR3. Trimming cost V 5 bases and J 5 bases, with 12 bases left between them. The CDR3 sequence is CSVLEGGNEKLFF. In nucleotides, the CDR3 is TGCAGCGTTCTTGAGGGGGGAAATGAAAAACTGTTTTTT.

A word on this clonotype: Compared with germline, one end of the junction differs, possibly owing to a read error. This chain connects TRBV25-1 to TRBJ1-6, with a tentative D call TRBD1 (6 bases). The CDR3 spans 13 residues. Germline V gene sequence: CDR1 MGHDK, CDR2 SYGVNS. DNA for the CDR3: TGTGCCAGCAGTGCCTCAGGGGATTCATCCCTCCACTTT. It specifies CASSASGDSSLHF.

This clonotype was counted ten times or more. The chain uses TRBV6-2 or TRBV6-3 and TRBJ2-1, with D unclear. The V and J ends lost 4 bases and 4 bases respectively, with 11 bases between them. Germline V lookup: CDR1 MNHEY, CDR2 SVGEGT. This CDR3 contains 14 residues. In DNA form, the CDR3 reads TGTGCCAGCAGTTCAGGAGAGGTTTACAATGAGCAGTTCTTC. This sequence encodes CASSSGEVYNEQFF.

This clonotype was seen many times. The chain employs TRBV5-1 and TRBJ1-5, with D perhaps TRBD1 (5 bases). The germline gives CDR1 SGHRS, CDR2 YFSETQ. Between the trimmed V and J ends, which lost 4 bases and 4 bases, there was a span of 9 bases. The CDR3 extends over 13 amino acids. Here the CDR3 reads CASSTEGNQPQHF. The CDR3 DNA reads as TGCGCCAGCAGCACGGAGGGGAATCAGCCCCAGCATTTT.

This clonotype was recorded many times. The V gene is TRBV24-1, the J gene TRBJ2-1; 7 bases match TRBD2. Per germline, CDR1 KGHDR and CDR2 SFDVKD. The CDR3 is 15 amino acids. Trimming at V came to 10 bases and at J to 0 bases, leaving 8 bases not matched to a gene. The CDR3: CATGGSGYSYNEQFF. CDR3 coding DNA: TGTGCCACGGGGGGGAGCGGGTACTCCTACAATGAGCAGTTCTTC.

This clonotype was detected ten times or more. The V gene is TRBV20-1, the J gene TRBJ2-1; 9 bases map to TRBD2. Per the germline V gene, CDR1 is DFQATT and CDR2 is SNEGSKA (reference sequence). The CDR3 runs to 15 residues. The J segment lost 6 bases and the V segment lost 6 bases, leaving 12 bases of the junction unmatched. The CDR3 bases are TGCAGTGCCACCCTGGGCGGGAGGGCCGTCAATGAGCAGTTCTTC. This encodes CSATLGGRAVNEQFF.

V usage is TRBV19 and J usage is TRBJ1-1, with TRBD1 as a possible D gene (5 bases). The CDR3 is 15 amino acids. Trimming removed 3 bases from V and 8 bases from J, with 19 bases in between. Germline assignment: CDR1 LNHDA and CDR2 SQIVND (reference sequence). Here the CDR3 DNA reads TGTGCCAGTAGTATGAGGAGTGGGGGACCCCAAGAAGCTTTCTTT. It translates to CASSMRSGGPQEAFF.

In its sample, this clonotype was seen many times. V and J are TRBV7-4 and TRBJ2-7; 11 bases are shared with TRBD2. The CDR3 is made up of 14 amino acids. The germline CDR1 and CDR2 sequences are SGHVT and SQSDAQ. Losses at the gene ends were 3 bases for V and 2 bases for J; bases not matched to a gene: 0. CDR3 in DNA: TGTGCCAGCAGCTTGACTAGCGGGGCCTACGAGCAGTACTTC. It codes for CASSLTSGAYEQYF.

This clonotype occurred many times. The chain joins TRBV20-1 to TRBJ2-5; 7 bases agree with TRBD1. The germline V gene has CDR1 DFQATT and CDR2 SNEGSKA (reference sequence). V gave up 6 bases and J gave up 5 bases; unmatched junction bases: 15. This CDR3 comprises 15 residues. The DNA for the CDR3 is TGCAGTGCAGCAGTATCAAGGGGGCGCGATGAGACCCAGTACTTC. Its translation is CSAAVSRGRDETQYF.

This clonotype appeared many times. The chain links TRBV20-1 to TRBJ2-5; D is unclear. V gave up 5 bases and J gave up 0 bases, with 4 bases separating them. CDR1 and CDR2 from the germline V gene are DFQATT and SNEGSKA (reference sequence). This CDR3 is 11 amino acids long. CDR3 protein: CSAGYQETQYF. CDR3 in DNA: TGCAGTGCTGGTTACCAAGAGACCCAGTACTTC.

In its sample, this clonotype was seen many times. The V gene is TRBV28, the J gene TRBJ1-4; no firm D call. Trimming removed 5 bases from V and 0 bases from J, with 10 bases in between. CDR3 size: 15 residues. From germline, CDR1 is MDHEN and CDR2 SYDVKM. This chain's CDR3 is CASSAQLPTNEKLFF. CDR3 coding DNA: TGTGCCAGCAGTGCCCAGCTTCCAACTAATGAAAAACTGTTTTTT.

This clonotype has more than one count but fewer than ten. J is TRBJ1-2 and V is TRBV7-9; weak D call: TRBD1 (6 bases). This CDR3 is 14 amino acids long. Germline assignment: CDR1 SEHNR and CDR2 FQNEAQ (reference sequence). With 6 bases removed from V and 8 bases from J, the gap between germline ends came to 19 bases. CDR3 nucleotides: TGTGCCAGCAGGAAAGGGGACATAAAAGGCGGCTACACCTTC. Its protein is CASRKGDIKGGYTF.